This T cell receptor (beta chain) originates from a study of monozygotic twins with inflammatory bowel disease. The CDR3 covers 15 residues. CDR1 is SGHDT, CDR2 YYEEEE, per germline. TCRdb derives one entry per CDR3 protein from the 5' RACE reads, leaving out DNA. Its clone listing holds under 150,000 distinct CDR3 sequences. The sample consisted of blood. V is TRBV5-6 and J is TRBJ2-7; TCRdb lists TRBD2, though no DNA is available to test this call. The sequence was obtained from a human donor with ulcerative colitis or Crohn's disease, or a healthy co-twin of an affected twin (not recorded which). CDR3 in amino acids: CASSLDSSPSYEQYF. The variable domain in full, completed from reference TRBV5-6 and TRBJ2-7, reads DAGVTQSPTHLIKTRGQQVTLRCSPKSGHDTVSWYQQALGQGPQFIFQYYEEEERQRGNFPDRFSGHQFPNYSSELNVNALLLGDSALYLCASSLDSSPSYEQYFGPGTRLTVT.